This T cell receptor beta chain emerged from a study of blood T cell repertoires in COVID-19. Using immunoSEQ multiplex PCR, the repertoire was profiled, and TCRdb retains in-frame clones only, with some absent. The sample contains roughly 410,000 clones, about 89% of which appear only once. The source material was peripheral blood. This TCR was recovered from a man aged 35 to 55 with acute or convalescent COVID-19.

CDR3 amino acids: CASSQDGRSGGYTF. The CDR3 region has the DNA TGCGCCAGCAGCCAAGACGGCCGGAGTGGTGGCTACACCTTC. The chain joins TRBV4-3 to TRBJ1-2; D not certain. Germline V gives CDR1 LGHNA, CDR2 YSLEER. The V gene lost 0 bases and the J gene lost 7 bases, with 12 bases spanning the gap. The CDR3 is 14 amino acids.